The T cell receptor (beta chain) described here comes from a study of T cells in Graves' hyperthyroidism and ophthalmopathy. Study findings and constraints: Most thyroid clonotypes expanded above 0.001 were also detected in blood.

RNA transcripts served as the template for amplifying TCR beta CDR3 regions. With the HTBI primer set, the TCR CDR3 went through a first round of RT-PCR. Each CDR3 protein is one row after TCRdb ran MiXCR on the multiplex PCR reads. In the table there are 360,000 or so distinct CDR3 sequences, about a fifth of which are singletons. Many counts were recorded for this clonotype. The antigen remains unidentified. Graves' hyperthyroidism showing no ophthalmopathy progression within 18 months was considered stable. With V trimmed by 6 bases and J by 3 bases, 10 bases remained unmatched. The CDR3 consists of 16 residues. Per germline, CDR1 MNHNS and CDR2 SASEGT.

The chain carries TRBV6-1 and TRBJ1-5, with TRBD1 identical over 8 bases. The material sequenced was blood. The sequence came from a woman under 30 with Graves' hyperthyroidism. The DNA of the CDR3 is TGTGCCAGCAGCCCCGGACAGGGCACGATCAATCAGCCCCAGCATTTT. This sequence encodes CASSPGQGTINQPQHF.